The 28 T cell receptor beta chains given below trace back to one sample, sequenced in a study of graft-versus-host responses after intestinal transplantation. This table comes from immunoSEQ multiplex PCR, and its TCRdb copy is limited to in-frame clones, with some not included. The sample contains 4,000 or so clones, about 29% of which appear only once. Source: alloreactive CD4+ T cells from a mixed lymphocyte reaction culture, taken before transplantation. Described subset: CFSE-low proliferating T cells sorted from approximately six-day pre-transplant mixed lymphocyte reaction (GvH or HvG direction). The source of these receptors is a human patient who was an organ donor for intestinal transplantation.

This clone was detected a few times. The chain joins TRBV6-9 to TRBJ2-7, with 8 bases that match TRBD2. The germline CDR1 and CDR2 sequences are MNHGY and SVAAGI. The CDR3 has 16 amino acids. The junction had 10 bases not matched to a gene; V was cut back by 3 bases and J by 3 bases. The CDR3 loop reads CASSYSGGGGFYEQYF. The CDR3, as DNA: TGTGCCAGCAGTTACTCGGGAGGGGGAGGTTTCTACGAGCAGTACTTC.

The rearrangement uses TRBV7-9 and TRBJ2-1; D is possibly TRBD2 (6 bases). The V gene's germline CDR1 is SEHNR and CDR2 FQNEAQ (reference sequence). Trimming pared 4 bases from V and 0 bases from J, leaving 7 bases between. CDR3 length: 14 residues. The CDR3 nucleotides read TGTGCCAGCAGCTCGGGGGTCTCCTACAATGAGCAGTTCTTC. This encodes CASSSGVSYNEQFF.

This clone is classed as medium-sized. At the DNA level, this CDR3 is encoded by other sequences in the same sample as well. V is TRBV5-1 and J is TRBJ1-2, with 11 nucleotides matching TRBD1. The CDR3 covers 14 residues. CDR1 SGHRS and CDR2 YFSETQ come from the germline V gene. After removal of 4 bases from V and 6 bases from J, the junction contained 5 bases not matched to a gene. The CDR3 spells CASSPSGQGDGYTF. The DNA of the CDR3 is TGCGCCAGCAGCCCATCGGGACAGGGGGATGGCTACACCTTC.

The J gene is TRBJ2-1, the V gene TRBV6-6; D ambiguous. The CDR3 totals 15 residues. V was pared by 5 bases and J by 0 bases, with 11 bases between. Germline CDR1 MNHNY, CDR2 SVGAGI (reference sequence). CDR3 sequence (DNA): TGTGCCAGCAGTACCCGGGTTGCCTCCTACAATGAGCAGTTCTTC. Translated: CASSTRVASYNEQFF.

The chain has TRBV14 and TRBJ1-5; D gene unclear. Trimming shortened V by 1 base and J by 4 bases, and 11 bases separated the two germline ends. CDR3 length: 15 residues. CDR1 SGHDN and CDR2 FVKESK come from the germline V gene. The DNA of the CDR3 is TGTGCCAGCAGCCAAGCTTGGCAGTTTAATCAGCCCCAGCATTTT. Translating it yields CASSQAWQFNQPQHF.

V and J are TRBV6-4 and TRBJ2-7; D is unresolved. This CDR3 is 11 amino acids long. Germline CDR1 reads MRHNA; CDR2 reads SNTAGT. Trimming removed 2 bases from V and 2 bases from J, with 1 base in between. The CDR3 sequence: CASSDTYEQYF. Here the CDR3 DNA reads TGTGCCAGCAGTGACACCTACGAGCAGTACTTC.

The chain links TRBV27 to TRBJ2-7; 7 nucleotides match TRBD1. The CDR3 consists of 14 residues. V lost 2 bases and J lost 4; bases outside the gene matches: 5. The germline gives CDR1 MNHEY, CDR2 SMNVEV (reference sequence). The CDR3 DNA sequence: TGTGCCAGCAGTTTAGGAGGCAGGGGGTACGAGCAGTACTTC. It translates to CASSLGGRGYEQYF.

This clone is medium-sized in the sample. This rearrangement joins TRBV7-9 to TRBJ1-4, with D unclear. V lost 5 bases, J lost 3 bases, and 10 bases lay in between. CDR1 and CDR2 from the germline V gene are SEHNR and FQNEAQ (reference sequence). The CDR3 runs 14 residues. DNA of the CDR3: TGTGCCAGCAGCCACGAGGTTTCTAATGAAAAACTGTTTTTT. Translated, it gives CASSHEVSNEKLFF.

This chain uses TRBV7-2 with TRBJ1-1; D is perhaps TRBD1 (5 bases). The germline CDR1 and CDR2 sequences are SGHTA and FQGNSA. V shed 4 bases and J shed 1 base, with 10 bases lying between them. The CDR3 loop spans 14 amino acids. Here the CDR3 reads CASSSLGGNTEAFF. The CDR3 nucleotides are TGTGCCAGCAGCTCCCTCGGGGGGAACACTGAAGCTTTCTTT.

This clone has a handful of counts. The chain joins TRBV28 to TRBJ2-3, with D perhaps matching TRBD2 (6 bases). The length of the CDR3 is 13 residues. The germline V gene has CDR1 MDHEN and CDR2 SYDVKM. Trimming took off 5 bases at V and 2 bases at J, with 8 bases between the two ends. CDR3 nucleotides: TGTGCCAGCAGTGGGGGACTCACAGATACGCAGTATTTT. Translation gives CASSGGLTDTQYF.

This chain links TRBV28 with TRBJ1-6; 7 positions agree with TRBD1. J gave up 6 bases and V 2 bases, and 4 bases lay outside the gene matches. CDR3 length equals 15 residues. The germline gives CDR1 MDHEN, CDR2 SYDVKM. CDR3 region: CASSLGDRANSPLHF. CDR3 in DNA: TGTGCCAGCAGTTTAGGTGACAGGGCTAATTCACCCCTCCACTTT.

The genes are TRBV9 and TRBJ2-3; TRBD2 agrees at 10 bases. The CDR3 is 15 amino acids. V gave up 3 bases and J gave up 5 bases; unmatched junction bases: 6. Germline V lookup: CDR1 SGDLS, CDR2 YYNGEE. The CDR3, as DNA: TGTGCCAGCAGCGCAACTAGCGGGGATTTAGATACGCAGTATTTT. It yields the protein CASSATSGDLDTQYF.

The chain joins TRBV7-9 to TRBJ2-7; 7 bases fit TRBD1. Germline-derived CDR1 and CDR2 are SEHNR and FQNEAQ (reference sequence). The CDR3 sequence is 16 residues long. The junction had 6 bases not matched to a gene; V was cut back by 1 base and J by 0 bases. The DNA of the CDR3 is TGTGCCAGCAGCTTAGTTACAGGGGTGAACTCCTACGAGCAGTACTTC. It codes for CASSLVTGVNSYEQYF.

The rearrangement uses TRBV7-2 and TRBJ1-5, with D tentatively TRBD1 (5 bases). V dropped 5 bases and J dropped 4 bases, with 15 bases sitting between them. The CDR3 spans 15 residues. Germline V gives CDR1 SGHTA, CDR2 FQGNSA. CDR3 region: CASSPDPWGNQPQHF. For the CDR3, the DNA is TGTGCCAGCAGCCCCGACCCCTGGGGGAATCAGCCCCAGCATTTT.

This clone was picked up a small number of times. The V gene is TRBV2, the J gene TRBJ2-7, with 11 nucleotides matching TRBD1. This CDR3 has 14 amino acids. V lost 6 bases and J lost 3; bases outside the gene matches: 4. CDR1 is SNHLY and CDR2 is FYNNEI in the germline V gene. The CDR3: CASRAGTGGYEQYF. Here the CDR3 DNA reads TGTGCCAGCAGAGCCGGGACAGGGGGCTACGAGCAGTACTTC.

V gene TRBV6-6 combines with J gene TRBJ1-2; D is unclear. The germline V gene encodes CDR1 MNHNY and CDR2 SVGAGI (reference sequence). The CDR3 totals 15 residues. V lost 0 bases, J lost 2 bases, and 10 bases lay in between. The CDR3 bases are TGTGCCAGCAGTTACTCGTGGGTCGGGAACTATGGCTACACCTTC. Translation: CASSYSWVGNYGYTF.

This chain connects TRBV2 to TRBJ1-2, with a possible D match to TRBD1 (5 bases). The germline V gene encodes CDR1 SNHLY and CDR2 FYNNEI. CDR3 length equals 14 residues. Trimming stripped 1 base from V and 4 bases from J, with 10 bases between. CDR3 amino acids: CASSEERTSYGYTF. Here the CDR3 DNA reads TGTGCCAGCAGTGAAGAAAGGACAAGCTATGGCTACACCTTC.

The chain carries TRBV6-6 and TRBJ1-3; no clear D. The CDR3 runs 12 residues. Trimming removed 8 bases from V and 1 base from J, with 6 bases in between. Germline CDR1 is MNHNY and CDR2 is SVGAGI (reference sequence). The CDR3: CASGVSGNTIYF. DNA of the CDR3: TGTGCCAGCGGCGTATCTGGAAACACCATATATTTT.

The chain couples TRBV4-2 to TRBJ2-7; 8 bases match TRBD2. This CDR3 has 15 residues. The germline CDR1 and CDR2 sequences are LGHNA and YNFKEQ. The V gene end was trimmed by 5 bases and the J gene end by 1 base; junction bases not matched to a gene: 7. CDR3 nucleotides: TGTGCCAGCAGCTTAGGTCCGGGGGGGTCCTACGAGCAGTACTTC. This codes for CASSLGPGGSYEQYF.

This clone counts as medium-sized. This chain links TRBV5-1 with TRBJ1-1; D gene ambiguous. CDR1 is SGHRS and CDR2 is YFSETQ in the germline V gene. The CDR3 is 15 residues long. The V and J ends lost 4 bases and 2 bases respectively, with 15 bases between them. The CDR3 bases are TGCGCCAGCAGCACGGAGGGATGGATAAACACTGAAGCTTTCTTT. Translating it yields CASSTEGWINTEAFF. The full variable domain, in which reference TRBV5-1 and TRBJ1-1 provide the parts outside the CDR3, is KAGVTQTPRYLIKTRGQQVTLSCSPISGHRSVSWYQQTPGQGLQFLFEYFSETQRNKGNFPGRFSGRQFSNSRSEMNVSTLELGDSALYLCASSTEGWINTEAFFGQGTRLTVV.

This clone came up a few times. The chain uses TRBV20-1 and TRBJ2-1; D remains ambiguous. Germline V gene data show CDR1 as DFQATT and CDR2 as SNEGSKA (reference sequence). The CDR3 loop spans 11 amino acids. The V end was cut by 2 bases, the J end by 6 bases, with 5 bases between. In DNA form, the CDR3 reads TGCAGTGCTAGACCCTTCAATGAGCAGTTCTTC. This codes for CSARPFNEQFF.

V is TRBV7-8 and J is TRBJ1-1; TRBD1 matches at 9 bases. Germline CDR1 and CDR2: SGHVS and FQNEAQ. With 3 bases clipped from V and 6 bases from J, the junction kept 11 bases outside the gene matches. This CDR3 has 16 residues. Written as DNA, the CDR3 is TGTGCCAGCAGCTTGACAGGGGGTAGAGACGACGCTGAAGCTTTCTTT. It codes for CASSLTGGRDDAEAFF.

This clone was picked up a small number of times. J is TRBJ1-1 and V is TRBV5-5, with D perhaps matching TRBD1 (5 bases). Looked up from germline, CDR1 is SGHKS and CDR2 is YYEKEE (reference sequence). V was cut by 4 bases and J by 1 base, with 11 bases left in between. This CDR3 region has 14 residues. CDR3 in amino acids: CASSPTDRNTEAFF. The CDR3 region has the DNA TGTGCCAGCAGCCCTACAGACAGGAACACTGAAGCTTTCTTT.

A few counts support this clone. The CDR3 loop reads CASSRGGAYGNTIYF. CDR3 coding DNA: TGCGCCAGCAGCCGGGGCGGGGCCTATGGAAACACCATATATTTT. The genes are TRBV4-3 and TRBJ1-3; tentative D call: TRBD1 (5 bases). Trimming shortened V by 4 bases and J by 3 bases, and 13 bases separated the two germline ends. Germline CDR1 and CDR2: LGHNA and YSLEER. The CDR3 totals 15 residues.

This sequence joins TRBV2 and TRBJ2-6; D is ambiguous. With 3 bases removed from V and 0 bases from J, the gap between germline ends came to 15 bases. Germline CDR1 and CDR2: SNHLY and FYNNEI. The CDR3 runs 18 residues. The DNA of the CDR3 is TGTGCCAGCAGTGAGTTTCGGACGGAAAGCTCTGGGGCCAACGTCCTGACTTTC. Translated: CASSEFRTESSGANVLTF.

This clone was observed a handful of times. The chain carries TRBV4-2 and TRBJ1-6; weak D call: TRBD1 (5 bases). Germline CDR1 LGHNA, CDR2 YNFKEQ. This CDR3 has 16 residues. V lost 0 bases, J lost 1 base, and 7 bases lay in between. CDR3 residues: CASSQDRGSYNSPLHF. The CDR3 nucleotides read TGTGCCAGCAGCCAAGATCGGGGGTCCTATAATTCACCCCTCCACTTT.

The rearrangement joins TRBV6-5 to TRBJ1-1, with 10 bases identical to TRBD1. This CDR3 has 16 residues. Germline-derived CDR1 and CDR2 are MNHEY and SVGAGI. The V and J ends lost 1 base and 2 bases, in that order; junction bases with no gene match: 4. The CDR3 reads CASSYLGQGPNTEAFF. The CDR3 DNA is TGTGCCAGCAGTTACTTGGGACAGGGGCCCAACACTGAAGCTTTCTTT.

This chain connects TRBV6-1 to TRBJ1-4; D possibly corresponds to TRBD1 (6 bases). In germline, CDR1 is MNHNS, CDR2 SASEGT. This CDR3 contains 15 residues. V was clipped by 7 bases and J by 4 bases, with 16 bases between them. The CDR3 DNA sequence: TGTGCCAGCACCAAACGGGACACCTATAATGAAAAACTGTTTTTT. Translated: CASTKRDTYNEKLFF.